This entry concerns a single TCR beta chain. The antigen remains unidentified. One junction end disagrees with the germline gene, perhaps due to a read error. Germline V CDR1 and CDR2: SGHTA, FQGNSA. This CDR3 spans 16 amino acids. These data are taken from a study of CD8 T cells in Susac syndrome. Study-level points and caveats: A relatively small number of individuals underwent TCR sequencing and HLA analysis.

Random hexamers served to reverse transcribe about 0.5 to 1 ug RNA. A multiplex approach, immunoSEQ multiplex PCR, amplified TCR beta CDR3 across 54 Vbeta and 13 Jbeta. TCRdb ran MiXCR on the immunoSEQ multiplex PCR reads and lists one entry per CDR3 protein. The repertoire holds about 52,000 distinct CDR3 sequences, with 93% as singletons. Sequencing of TCR beta drew on CD8+ and CD4+ T cells from blood. Both CD4+ and CD8+ T cells were negatively isolated, and TEMRA cells underwent FACS enrichment. The gene calls are TRBV7-2 and TRBJ1-5; possibly TRBD1 for D (5 bases). The TCR sequence derives from a human donor with multiple sclerosis. Sequencing used CD8+ T cells from PBMCs. The CDR3: CASGTKPYGSNQPQHF. The CDR3 region has the DNA TGTGCCAGCGGGACTAAACCATACGGAAGCAATCAACCCCAGCATTTT.